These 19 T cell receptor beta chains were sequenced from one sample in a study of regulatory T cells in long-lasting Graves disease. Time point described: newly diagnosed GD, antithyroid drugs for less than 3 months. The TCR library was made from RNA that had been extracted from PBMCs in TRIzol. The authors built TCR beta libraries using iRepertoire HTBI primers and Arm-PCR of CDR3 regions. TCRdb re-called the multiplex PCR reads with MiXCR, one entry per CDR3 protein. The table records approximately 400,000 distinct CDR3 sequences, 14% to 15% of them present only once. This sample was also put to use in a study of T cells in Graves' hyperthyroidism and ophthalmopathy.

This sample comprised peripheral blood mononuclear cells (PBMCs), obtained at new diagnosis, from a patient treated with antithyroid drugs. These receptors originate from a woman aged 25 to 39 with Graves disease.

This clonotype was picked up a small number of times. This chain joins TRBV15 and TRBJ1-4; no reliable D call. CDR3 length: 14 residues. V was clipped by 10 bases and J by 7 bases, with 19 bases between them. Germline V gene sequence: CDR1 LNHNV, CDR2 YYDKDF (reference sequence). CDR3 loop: CAISGGVRSEKLFF. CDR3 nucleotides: TGTGCCATTTCAGGCGGGGTACGCTCTGAAAAACTGTTTTTT.

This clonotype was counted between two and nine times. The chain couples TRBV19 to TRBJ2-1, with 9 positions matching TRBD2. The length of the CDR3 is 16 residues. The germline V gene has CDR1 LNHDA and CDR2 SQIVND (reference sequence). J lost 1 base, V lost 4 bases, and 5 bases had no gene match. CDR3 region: CASSTLAGRSYNEQFF. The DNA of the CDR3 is TGTGCCAGTAGTACTCTAGCGGGAAGATCCTACAATGAGCAGTTCTTC.

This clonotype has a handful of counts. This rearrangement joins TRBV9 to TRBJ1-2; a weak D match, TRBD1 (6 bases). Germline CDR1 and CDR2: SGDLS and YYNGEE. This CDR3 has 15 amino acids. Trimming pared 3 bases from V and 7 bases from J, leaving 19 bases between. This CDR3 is CASSERWAGALGYTF. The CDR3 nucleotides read TGTGCCAGCAGCGAAAGGTGGGCAGGGGCGCTTGGCTACACCTTC.

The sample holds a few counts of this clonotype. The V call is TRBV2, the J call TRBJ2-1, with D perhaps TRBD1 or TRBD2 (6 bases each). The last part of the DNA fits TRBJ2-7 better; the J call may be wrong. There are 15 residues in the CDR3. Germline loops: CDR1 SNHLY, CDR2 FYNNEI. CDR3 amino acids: CASSPGGEALYEQYF. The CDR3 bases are TGTGCCAGCAGCCCCGGGGGCGAAGCCCTCTACGAGCAGTACTTC.

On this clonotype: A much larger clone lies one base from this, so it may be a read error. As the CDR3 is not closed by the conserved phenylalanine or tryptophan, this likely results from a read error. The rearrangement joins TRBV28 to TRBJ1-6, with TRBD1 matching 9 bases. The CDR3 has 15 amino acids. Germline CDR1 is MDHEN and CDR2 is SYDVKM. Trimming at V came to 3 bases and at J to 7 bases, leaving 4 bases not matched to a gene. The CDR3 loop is CASSFTGGENSPLHL. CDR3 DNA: TGTGCCAGCAGTTTTACAGGGGGCGAGAATTCACCCCTCCACCTT.

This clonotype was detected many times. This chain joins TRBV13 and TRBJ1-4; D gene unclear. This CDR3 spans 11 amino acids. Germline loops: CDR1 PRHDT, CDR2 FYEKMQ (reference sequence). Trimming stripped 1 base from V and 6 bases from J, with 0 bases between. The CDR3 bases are TGTGCCAGCAGCTTAGATGAAAAACTGTTTTTT. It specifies CASSLDEKLFF.

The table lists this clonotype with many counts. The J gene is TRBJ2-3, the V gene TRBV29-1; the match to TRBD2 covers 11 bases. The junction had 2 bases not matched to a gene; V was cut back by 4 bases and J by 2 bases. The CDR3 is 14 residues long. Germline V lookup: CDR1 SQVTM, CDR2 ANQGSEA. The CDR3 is CSVALAGVTDTQYF. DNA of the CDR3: TGCAGCGTTGCACTAGCGGGAGTCACAGATACGCAGTATTTT.

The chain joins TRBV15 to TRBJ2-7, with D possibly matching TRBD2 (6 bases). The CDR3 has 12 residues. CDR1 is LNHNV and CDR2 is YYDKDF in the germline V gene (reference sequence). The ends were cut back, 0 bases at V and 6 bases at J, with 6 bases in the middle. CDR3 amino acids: CATSREGGEQYF. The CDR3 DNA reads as TGTGCCACCAGCAGAGAGGGGGGCGAGCAGTACTTC.

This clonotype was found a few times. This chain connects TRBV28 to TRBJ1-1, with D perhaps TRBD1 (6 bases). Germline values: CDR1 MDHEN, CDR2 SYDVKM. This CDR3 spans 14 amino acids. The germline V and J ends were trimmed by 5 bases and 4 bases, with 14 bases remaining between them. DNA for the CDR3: TGTGCCAGCAGTGTACCAGACAGGAGCACTGAAGCTTTCTTT. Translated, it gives CASSVPDRSTEAFF.

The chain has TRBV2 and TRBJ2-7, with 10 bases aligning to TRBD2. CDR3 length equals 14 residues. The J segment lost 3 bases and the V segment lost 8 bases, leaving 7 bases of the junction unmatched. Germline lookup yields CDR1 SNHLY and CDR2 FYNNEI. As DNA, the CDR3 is TGTGCCAGCCTCGCTAGCGGGGGCGGCTACGAGCAGTACTTC. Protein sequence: CASLASGGGYEQYF.

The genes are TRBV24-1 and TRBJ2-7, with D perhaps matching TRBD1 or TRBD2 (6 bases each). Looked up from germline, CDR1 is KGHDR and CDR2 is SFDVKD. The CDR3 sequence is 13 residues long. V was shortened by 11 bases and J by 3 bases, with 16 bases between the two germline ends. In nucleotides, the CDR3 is TGTGCCAGCAGCCACAAGGGGGGCTACGAGCAGTACTTC. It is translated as CASSHKGGYEQYF.

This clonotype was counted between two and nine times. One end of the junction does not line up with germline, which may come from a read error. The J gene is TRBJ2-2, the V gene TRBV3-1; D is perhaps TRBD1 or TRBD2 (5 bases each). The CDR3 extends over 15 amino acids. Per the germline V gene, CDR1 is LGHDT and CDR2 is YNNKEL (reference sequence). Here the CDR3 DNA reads TGTGCCAGCACCCAAGAGTGGGGGTCCACCGGGGAGCTGTTTTTT. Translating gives CASTQEWGSTGELFF.

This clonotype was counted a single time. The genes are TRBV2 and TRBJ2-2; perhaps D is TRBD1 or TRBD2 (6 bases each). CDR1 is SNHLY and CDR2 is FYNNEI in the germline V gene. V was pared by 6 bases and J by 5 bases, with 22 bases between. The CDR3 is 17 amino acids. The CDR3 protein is CASSDGGGRRVTGELFF. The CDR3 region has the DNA TGTGCCAGCAGCGACGGGGGCGGCCGGAGGGTTACCGGGGAGCTGTTTTTT.

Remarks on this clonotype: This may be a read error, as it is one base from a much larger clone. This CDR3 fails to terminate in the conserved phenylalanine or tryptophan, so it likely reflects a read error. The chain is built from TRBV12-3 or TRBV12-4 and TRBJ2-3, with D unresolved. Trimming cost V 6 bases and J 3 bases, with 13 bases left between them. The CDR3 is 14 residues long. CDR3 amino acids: CASSQTMQTDTQYL. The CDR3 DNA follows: TGTGCCAGCAGCCAAACCATGCAGACAGATACGCAGTATCTT.

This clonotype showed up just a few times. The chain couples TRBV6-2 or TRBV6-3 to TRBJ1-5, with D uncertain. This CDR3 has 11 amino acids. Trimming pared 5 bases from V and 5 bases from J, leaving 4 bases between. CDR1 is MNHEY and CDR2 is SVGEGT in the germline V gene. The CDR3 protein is CASSAYQPQHF. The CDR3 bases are TGTGCCAGCAGTGCTTATCAGCCCCAGCATTTT.

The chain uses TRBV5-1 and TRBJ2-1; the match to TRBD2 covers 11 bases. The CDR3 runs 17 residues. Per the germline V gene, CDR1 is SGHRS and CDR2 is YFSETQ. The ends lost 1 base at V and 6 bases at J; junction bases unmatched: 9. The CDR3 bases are TGCGCCAGCAGCTTGAGGGTAGCGGGAGGGCCGGGCAATGAGCAGTTCTTC. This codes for CASSLRVAGGPGNEQFF.

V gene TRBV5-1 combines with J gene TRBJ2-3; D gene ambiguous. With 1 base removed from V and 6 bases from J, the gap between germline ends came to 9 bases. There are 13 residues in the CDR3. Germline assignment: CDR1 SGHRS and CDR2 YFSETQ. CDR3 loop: CASSLRRTDTQYF. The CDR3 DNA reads TGCGCCAGCAGCTTGCGGCGGACGGATACGCAGTATTTT.

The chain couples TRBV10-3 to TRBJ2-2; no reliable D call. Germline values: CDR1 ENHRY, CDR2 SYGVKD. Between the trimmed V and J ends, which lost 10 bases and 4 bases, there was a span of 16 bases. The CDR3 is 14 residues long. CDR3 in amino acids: CATYLGIGTGELFF. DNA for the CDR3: TGTGCCACCTACTTGGGGATTGGCACCGGGGAGCTGTTTTTT.

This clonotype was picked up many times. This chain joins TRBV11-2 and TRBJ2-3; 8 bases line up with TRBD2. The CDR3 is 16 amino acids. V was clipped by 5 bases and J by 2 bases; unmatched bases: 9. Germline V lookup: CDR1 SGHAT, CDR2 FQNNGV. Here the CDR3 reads CASSPLAGRNTDTQYF. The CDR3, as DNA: TGTGCCAGCAGCCCATTAGCGGGACGCAACACAGATACGCAGTATTTT. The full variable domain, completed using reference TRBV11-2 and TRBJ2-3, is EAGVAQSPRYKIIEKRQSVAFWCNPISGHATLYWYQQILGQGPKLLIQFQNNGVVDDSQLPKDRFSAERLKGVDSTLKIQPAKLEDSAVYLCASSPLAGRNTDTQYFGPGTRLTVL.